One sample yielded the 11 T cell receptor beta chains listed below, sequenced in a study of T cell responses to AZD1222 COVID-19 vaccine. The data were produced by immunoSEQ multiplex PCR, yet TCRdb's version contains in-frame clones alone and is incomplete. This sample carries some 150,000 clones, approximately 87% of them seen once, and the ten largest clones take about 8.9%. The material was peripheral blood, obtained 28 days after the second AZD1222 dose. Receptors originate from an adult who received the AZD1222 COVID-19 vaccine.

The rearrangement joins TRBV7-9 to TRBJ2-3; D might be TRBD1 (5 bases). Germline lookup yields CDR1 SEHNR and CDR2 FQNEAQ (reference sequence). The CDR3 is made up of 15 amino acids. V dropped 5 bases and J dropped 0 bases, with 12 bases sitting between them. The CDR3 here is CASSLQAVSTDTQYF. The CDR3 DNA is TGTGCCAGCAGCCTACAGGCAGTAAGCACAGATACGCAGTATTTT.

This chain connects TRBV28 to TRBJ1-1, with 8 nucleotides matching TRBD1. Germline loops: CDR1 MDHEN, CDR2 SYDVKM. V trimming: 7 bases; J trimming: 1 base; junction bases outside the gene matches: 8. CDR3 length: 15 amino acids. The CDR3 bases are TGTGCCAGCAAAATAAGTGGACAGGGGAACACTGAAGCTTTCTTT. Translation: CASKISGQGNTEAFF. The full variable domain, with the rest looked up from reference TRBV28 and TRBJ1-1, is DVKVTQSSRYLVKRTGEKVFLECVQDMDHENMFWYRQDPGLGLRLIYFSYDVKMKEKGDIPEGYSVSREKKERFSLILESASTNQTSMYLCASKISGQGNTEAFFGQGTRLTVV.

Note on this clone: One end of the junction does not line up with germline, which may come from a read error. V usage is TRBV18 and J usage is TRBJ1-4; D uncertain. The CDR3 is 12 amino acids. CDR1 is KGHSH, CDR2 LQKENI, per germline. CDR3 nucleotide sequence: TGTGCCAGCTCAGCACCGGGTGAAAAACTGTTTTTT. It specifies CASSAPGEKLFF.

The chain links TRBV9 to TRBJ2-1; maybe TRBD1 (5 bases). Per germline, CDR1 SGDLS and CDR2 YYNGEE. The V end lost 0 bases, the J end lost 5 bases, and 12 bases lay between the germline ends. The length of the CDR3 is 15 residues. This CDR3 reads CASSVGAARDNEQFF. CDR3 nucleotides: TGTGCCAGCAGCGTAGGGGCTGCCAGGGACAATGAGCAGTTCTTC.

V usage is TRBV24-1 and J usage is TRBJ2-1; 7 bases are shared with TRBD1. Germline loops: CDR1 KGHDR, CDR2 SFDVKD. V was clipped by 7 bases and J by 4 bases; unmatched bases: 12. This CDR3 is built from 16 residues. The CDR3 is CATSTTGTAIYNEQFF. In DNA form, the CDR3 reads TGTGCCACCAGCACCACCGGGACAGCTATATACAATGAGCAGTTCTTC.

The chain carries TRBV30 and TRBJ1-2; no clear D gene. This CDR3 has 13 residues. The V end lost 0 bases, the J end lost 3 bases, and 8 bases lay between the germline ends. From germline, CDR1 is GTSNPN and CDR2 SVGIG (reference sequence). The DNA of the CDR3 is TGTGCCTGGAGTGTTCAGATAGACTATGGCTACACCTTC. Its protein product is CAWSVQIDYGYTF. Drawing the rest from reference TRBV30 and TRBJ1-2, the complete variable domain is SQTIHQWPATLVQPVGSPLSLECTVEGTSNPNLYWYRQAAGRGLQLLFYSVGIGQISSEVPQNLSASRPQDRQFILSSKKLLLSDSGFYLCAWSVQIDYGYTFGSGTRLTVV.

The chain uses TRBV6-2 or TRBV6-3 and TRBJ1-1; D gene unclear. This CDR3 has 12 amino acids. Deletions cut 5 bases from V and 0 bases from J, with 4 bases between. Germline V gene sequence: CDR1 MNHEY, CDR2 SVGEGT. Here the CDR3 reads CASSVVNTEAFF. The DNA for the CDR3 is TGTGCCAGCAGTGTGGTGAACACTGAAGCTTTCTTT.

This chain connects TRBV3-1 (or the pseudogene TRBV3-2) to TRBJ2-1; D not resolved. CDR1 and CDR2 from the germline V gene are LGHDT and YNNKEL (reference sequence). The CDR3 contains 11 residues. Between the trimmed V and J ends, which lost 5 bases and 9 bases, there was a span of 8 bases. CDR3 amino acids: CASSESVEQFF. In nucleotides, the CDR3 is TGTGCCAGCAGCGAATCAGTTGAGCAGTTCTTC.

The chain is built from TRBV9 and TRBJ2-7, with 8 bases identical to TRBD2. Unmatched junction bases numbered 5, after V lost 1 base and J lost 2 bases. The germline gives CDR1 SGDLS, CDR2 YYNGEE. The CDR3 has 15 amino acids. This chain's CDR3 is CASSVSGSGTYEQYF. Here the CDR3 DNA reads TGTGCCAGCAGCGTAAGCGGGAGTGGGACCTACGAGCAGTACTTC.

V is TRBV5-1 and J is TRBJ2-7; either TRBD1 or TRBD2 may fit D (5 bases each). The CDR3 is 15 amino acids. Per germline, CDR1 SGHRS and CDR2 YFSETQ. The germline V and J ends were trimmed by 8 bases and 2 bases, with 20 bases remaining between them. The CDR3 loop reads CASKPGDLLTYEQYF. The CDR3 nucleotides are TGCGCCAGTAAACCTGGGGACCTGCTAACCTACGAGCAGTACTTC.

The chain recombines TRBV7-9 with TRBJ2-7; no clear D. V dropped 4 bases and J dropped 3 bases, with 4 bases sitting between them. The V gene's germline CDR1 is SEHNR and CDR2 FQNEAQ (reference sequence). The CDR3 is 11 residues long. The CDR3 region is CASSSLYEQYF. Written as DNA, the CDR3 is TGTGCCAGCAGCTCCCTCTACGAGCAGTACTTC.